Below, 24 T cell receptor beta chains from the same sample are listed, as sequenced in a study of T cell responses to AZD1222 COVID-19 vaccine. This table comes from immunoSEQ multiplex PCR, and its TCRdb copy is limited to in-frame clones, with some not included. The repertoire holds about 140,000 clones, nearly 95% seen once, with about 2.3% in the top ten. The sample here was peripheral blood, taken on day 0 of AZD1222 vaccination. These receptors were taken from an adult in good health.

The table lists this clone with a count of one. This chain uses TRBV18 with TRBJ1-2; D ambiguous. Germline lookup yields CDR1 KGHSH and CDR2 LQKENI. The CDR3 has 13 residues. Trimming removed 3 bases from V and 3 bases from J, with 8 bases in between. The CDR3, as DNA: TGTGCCAGCTCACCCTCCGAGGACTATGGCTACACCTTC. It specifies CASSPSEDYGYTF.

V usage is TRBV7-9 and J usage is TRBJ2-7; tentative D call: TRBD1 (6 bases). V was clipped by 1 base and J by 7 bases, with 20 bases between them. CDR1 is SEHNR and CDR2 is FQNEAQ in the germline V gene (reference sequence). This CDR3 has 16 amino acids. The CDR3: CASSLEALRGPMEQYF. The DNA of the CDR3 is TGTGCCAGCAGCTTAGAAGCTCTCAGGGGCCCCATGGAGCAGTACTTC.

This chain connects TRBV28 to TRBJ2-1, with TRBD2 matching 9 bases. V shed 6 bases and J 4 bases; nucleotides not matched to a gene: 7. The germline V gene encodes CDR1 MDHEN and CDR2 SYDVKM. CDR3 size: 15 residues. CDR3 bases: TGTGCCAGCAGCCAGCTAGCGGGACTTTACAATGAGCAGTTCTTC. Translation gives CASSQLAGLYNEQFF.

The CDR3 DNA sequence: TGTGCCAGCAGCCTAGGGGAGAGCTATGGCTACACCTTC. The encoded protein is CASSLGESYGYTF. The J gene is TRBJ1-2, the V gene TRBV5-6, with D possibly TRBD1 on 5 matching bases. This CDR3 has 13 residues. Germline V gives CDR1 SGHDT, CDR2 YYEEEE. V shed 4 bases and J shed 4 bases, with 11 bases lying between them.

The rearrangement uses TRBV28 and TRBJ1-5; D unresolved. The CDR3 covers 11 residues. V shed 3 bases and J shed 7 bases, with 4 bases lying between them. Germline loops: CDR1 MDHEN, CDR2 SYDVKM. For the CDR3, the DNA is TGTGCCAGCAGTTTCTTGCAGCCCCAGCATTTT. Translated: CASSFLQPQHF.

The gene calls are TRBV3-1 (or the pseudogene TRBV3-2) and TRBJ2-1, with D possibly being TRBD1 (5 bases). Trimming shortened V by 1 base and J by 13 bases, and 14 bases separated the two germline ends. Germline V gene data show CDR1 as LGHDT and CDR2 as YNNKEL (reference sequence). The CDR3 runs 13 residues. The CDR3 nucleotides read TGTGCCAGCAGCCAAGTAGATTTAGGGGAACAGTTCTTC. Amino acid sequence: CASSQVDLGEQFF.

The rearrangement joins TRBV15 to TRBJ1-2; D ambiguous. Germline V lookup: CDR1 LNHNV, CDR2 YYDKDF (reference sequence). V lost 0 bases and J 9 bases, leaving 17 bases between the germline ends. This CDR3 has 15 amino acids. CDR3 coding DNA: TGTGCCACCAGCAGAGATCCGGGAGCAGAAATGAGCTACACCTTC. Translated: CATSRDPGAEMSYTF.

The rearrangement uses TRBV5-5 and TRBJ2-1, with D perhaps TRBD2 (6 bases). This CDR3 has 15 residues. The V gene's germline CDR1 is SGHKS and CDR2 YYEKEE (reference sequence). The V end lost 4 bases, the J end lost 3 bases, and 14 bases lay between the germline ends. CDR3 DNA: TGTGCCAGCAGCCCATCGGGACTTGTCTACAATGAGCAGTTCTTC. Amino acid sequence: CASSPSGLVYNEQFF.

This rearrangement joins TRBV3-1 (or the pseudogene TRBV3-2) to TRBJ1-5; D remains ambiguous. Germline V gene lookup returns CDR1 LGHDT and CDR2 YNNKEL (reference sequence). The CDR3 totals 15 residues. The V and J ends lost 1 base and 4 bases respectively, with 11 bases between them. The CDR3 bases are TGTGCCAGCAGCCAAGCATCCTCACTGAATCAGCCCCAGCATTTT. Its protein is CASSQASSLNQPQHF.

V gene TRBV5-1 combines with J gene TRBJ1-1; no clear D gene. This CDR3 comprises 15 residues. V was pared by 1 base and J by 4 bases, with 14 bases between. Germline V lookup: CDR1 SGHRS, CDR2 YFSETQ. The CDR3, as DNA: TGCGCCAGCAGCTTGTGGAATACGGTGGGCACTGAAGCTTTCTTT. Translated: CASSLWNTVGTEAFF.

The chain joins TRBV5-1 to TRBJ1-5; D is unresolved. This CDR3 region has 13 residues. Germline assignment: CDR1 SGHRS and CDR2 YFSETQ. V was shortened by 0 bases and J by 3 bases, with 4 bases between the two germline ends. CDR3 sequence reads: CASSLGLNQPQHF. CDR3 nucleotide sequence: TGCGCCAGCAGCTTGGGCCTCAATCAGCCCCAGCATTTT. Filled out from reference TRBV5-1 and TRBJ1-5, the complete variable domain reads KAGVTQTPRYLIKTRGQQVTLSCSPISGHRSVSWYQQTPGQGLQFLFEYFSETQRNKGNFPGRFSGRQFSNSRSEMNVSTLELGDSALYLCASSLGLNQPQHFGDGTRLSIL.

The rearrangement joins TRBV3-1 (or the pseudogene TRBV3-2) to TRBJ1-2, with D perhaps matching TRBD1 (5 bases). This CDR3 contains 17 residues. Trimming removed 3 bases at V and 4 bases at J, with 21 bases between. Per the germline V gene, CDR1 is LGHDT and CDR2 is YNNKEL (reference sequence). The CDR3 DNA reads as TGTGCCAGCAGCCACGCCACTCTTCGACAGACCCTCTATGGCTACACCTTC. This gives the protein CASSHATLRQTLYGYTF.

This sequence joins TRBV23-1 and TRBJ2-7, with a possible D match to TRBD2 (6 bases). TRBV23-1 has ORF status, its function being uncertain. The CDR3 contains 14 residues. The V end was cut by 6 bases, the J end by 2 bases, with 14 bases between. CDR3 bases: TGCGCCAGCAGGGGGACTCTCCGTGCCTACGAGCAGTACTTC. This codes for CASRGTLRAYEQYF.

This clone showed up just once. The chain has TRBV21-1 and TRBJ2-7; the table assigns TRBD1, which was not confirmed against the DNA. TRBV21-1 is listed as a pseudogene. The CDR3 length is 14 residues. CDR3 bases: TGTGCCAGCAGCAAAGGTCACAGGGGTTACGAGCAGTACTTC. It codes for CASSKGHRGYEQYF.

The J gene is TRBJ1-5, the V gene TRBV6-5, with 8 bases lining up with TRBD1. The CDR3 totals 14 residues. Germline V gives CDR1 MNHEY, CDR2 SVGAGI. V shed 6 bases and J 1 base; nucleotides not matched to a gene: 2. The CDR3 is CASRRDRSNQPQHF. The DNA of the CDR3 is TGTGCCAGCAGAAGGGACAGGAGCAATCAGCCCCAGCATTTT.

This clone was seen once. The chain combines TRBV29-1 with TRBJ1-1; 9 bases line up with TRBD1. The germline V gene has CDR1 SQVTM and CDR2 ANQGSEA. The CDR3 is 15 residues long. The V segment lost 6 bases and the J segment 1 base; nucleotides outside the gene matches: 9. The CDR3, as DNA: TGCAGCGTCCAATACAGGGGGCGCACGAACACTGAAGCTTTCTTT. Protein sequence: CSVQYRGRTNTEAFF.

This chain uses TRBV13 with TRBJ2-7, with TRBD2 matching over 13 bases. CDR1 and CDR2 from the germline V gene are PRHDT and FYEKMQ (reference sequence). The ends lost 5 bases at V and 6 bases at J; junction bases unmatched: 13. This CDR3 comprises 17 residues. DNA for the CDR3: TGTGCCAGCAGCACCGGGACTAGCGGGACTAGACCACGCGAGCAGTACTTC. Residues: CASSTGTSGTRPREQYF.

This clone was counted a single time. The rearrangement uses TRBV7-2 and TRBJ2-5; 7 nucleotides align to TRBD1. The CDR3 spans 14 residues. With 4 bases clipped from V and 5 bases from J, the junction kept 7 bases outside the gene matches. Looked up from germline, CDR1 is SGHTA and CDR2 is FQGNSA. This CDR3 reads CASSWGTVAETQYF. CDR3 sequence (DNA): TGTGCCAGCAGCTGGGGGACAGTCGCTGAGACCCAGTACTTC.

The rearrangement joins TRBV16 to TRBJ2-5, with unresolved D. In germline, CDR1 is KGHSY, CDR2 FQNENV. This CDR3 has 17 amino acids. V shed 3 bases and J shed 1 base, with 18 bases lying between them. CDR3 sequence: CASSQTLSGYGQETQYF. The CDR3 nucleotides read TGTGCCAGCAGCCAGACCCTTTCTGGCTATGGCCAAGAGACCCAGTACTTC.

J is TRBJ1-2 and V is TRBV6-5, with a possible D match to TRBD1 (6 bases). This CDR3 comprises 14 residues. CDR1 MNHEY and CDR2 SVGAGI come from the germline V gene. V shed 7 bases and J shed 8 bases, with 20 bases lying between them. The DNA for the CDR3 is TGTGCCAGCACCTCGGGGTCGTCCGGGGGCGGCTACACCTTC. It codes for CASTSGSSGGGYTF.

This clone was counted a single time. The rearrangement links TRBV5-5 to TRBJ2-5, with TRBD1 identical over 7 bases. The trim removed 4 bases at V and 1 base at J, leaving 10 bases unmatched. The CDR3 consists of 16 residues. CDR1 and CDR2 (germline): SGHKS, YYEKEE (reference sequence). This CDR3 reads CASSARFTGAQETQYF. CDR3 in DNA: TGTGCCAGCAGCGCACGATTTACAGGGGCCCAAGAGACCCAGTACTTC.

The chain uses TRBV4-1 and TRBJ2-3; 14 nucleotides match TRBD2. The CDR3 is 17 amino acids. The germline V gene encodes CDR1 MGHRA and CDR2 YSYEKL. J lost 3 bases, V lost 3 bases, and 5 bases had no gene match. The CDR3 reads CASSHGGTSGRTDTQYF. The CDR3 DNA sequence: TGCGCCAGCAGCCACGGAGGGACTAGCGGGAGAACAGATACGCAGTATTTT.

V gene TRBV7-8 combines with J gene TRBJ1-6, with 11 bases lining up with TRBD1. The CDR3 contains 15 residues. The J segment lost 9 bases and the V segment lost 2 bases, leaving 3 bases of the junction unmatched. The germline CDR1 and CDR2 sequences are SGHVS and FQNEAQ. CDR3 sequence: CASSLRTGGTSPLHF. The CDR3 bases are TGTGCCAGCAGCTTAAGGACAGGGGGCACTTCACCCCTCCACTTT.

The rearrangement uses TRBV25-1 and TRBJ2-7, with D unclear. The V gene lost 3 bases and the J gene lost 5 bases, with 11 bases spanning the gap. CDR1 MGHDK and CDR2 SYGVNS come from the germline V gene. This CDR3 is built from 13 residues. CDR3: CASSDPPSNEQYF. CDR3 nucleotide sequence: TGTGCCAGCAGTGATCCCCCCTCTAACGAGCAGTACTTC.